The table lists the clone carrying this T cell receptor beta chain with a count of one. The sample is drawn from a study of T cell changes during pregnancy in multiple sclerosis. Germline V CDR1 and CDR2: SGHKS, YYEKEE (reference sequence). The V gene lost 2 bases and the J gene lost 6 bases, with 14 bases spanning the gap. CDR3 size: 15 residues. Clones were sequenced by immunoSEQ multiplex PCR, and TCRdb holds only the in-frame ones, with some missing. The sample carries 30,000 to 45,000 clones, 90% recorded once. This clonotype was sampled from a female donor with multiple sclerosis, enrolled in a pregnancy study. The starting material was CD4+ T cells from peripheral blood mononuclear cells, obtained in the third trimester of pregnancy. The chain joins TRBV5-5 to TRBJ2-2; maybe TRBD1 (6 bases). CDR3 sequence: CASSFGTSNSGELFF. CDR3 nucleotide sequence: TGTGCCAGCAGCTTCGGGACATCGAATTCCGGGGAGCTGTTTTTT.